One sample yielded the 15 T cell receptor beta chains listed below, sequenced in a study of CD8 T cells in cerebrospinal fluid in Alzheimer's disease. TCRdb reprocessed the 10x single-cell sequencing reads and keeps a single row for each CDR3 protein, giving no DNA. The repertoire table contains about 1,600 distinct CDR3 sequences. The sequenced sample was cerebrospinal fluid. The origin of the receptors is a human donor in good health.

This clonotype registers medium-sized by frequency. The CDR3 sequence is CASSPPAGGQETQYF. The chain links TRBV18 to TRBJ2-5. Looked up from germline, CDR1 is KGHSH and CDR2 is LQKENI. This CDR3 is built from 15 residues.

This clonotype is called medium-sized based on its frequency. This CDR3 reads CASSDYQGARTGELFF. The V and J genes are TRBV25-1 and TRBJ2-2; TCRdb reports TRBD1, a call that lacks DNA to check it against. Germline assignment: CDR1 MGHDK and CDR2 SYGVNS. CDR3 length equals 16 residues. The variable domain in full, with the rest retrieved from reference TRBV25-1 and TRBJ2-2, is EADIYQTPRYLVIGTGKKITLECSQTMGHDKMYWYQQDPGMELHLIHYSYGVNSTEKGDLSSESTVSRIRTEHFPLTLESARPSHTSQYLCASSDYQGARTGELFFGEGSRLTVL.

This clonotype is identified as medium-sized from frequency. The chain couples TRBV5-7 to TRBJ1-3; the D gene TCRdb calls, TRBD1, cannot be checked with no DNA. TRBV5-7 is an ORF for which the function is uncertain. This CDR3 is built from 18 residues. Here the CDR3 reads CASSLALGRTHSGNTIYF.

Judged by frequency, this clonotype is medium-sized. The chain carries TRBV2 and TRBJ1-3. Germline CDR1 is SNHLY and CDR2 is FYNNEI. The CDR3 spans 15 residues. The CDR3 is CASRPTRSSGNTIYF.

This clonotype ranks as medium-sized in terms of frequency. The CDR3 here is CASSDGGYSTEAFF. This rearrangement joins TRBV12-3 or TRBV12-4 to TRBJ1-1; TCRdb calls TRBD1, which cannot be checked without DNA. This CDR3 spans 14 amino acids.

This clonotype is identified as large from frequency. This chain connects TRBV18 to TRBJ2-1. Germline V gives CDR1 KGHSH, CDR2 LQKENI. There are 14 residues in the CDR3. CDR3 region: CASSPGGSYNEQFF. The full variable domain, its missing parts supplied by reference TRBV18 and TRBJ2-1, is NAGVMQNPRHLVRRRGQEARLRCSPMKGHSHVYWYRQLPEEGLKFMVYLQKENIIDESGMPKERFSAEFPKEGPSILRIQQVVRGDSAAYFCASSPGGSYNEQFFGPGTRLTVL.

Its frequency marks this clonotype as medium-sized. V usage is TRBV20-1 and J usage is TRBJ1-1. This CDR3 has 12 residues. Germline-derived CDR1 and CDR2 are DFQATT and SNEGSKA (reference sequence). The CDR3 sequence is CSARRQGMGAFF.

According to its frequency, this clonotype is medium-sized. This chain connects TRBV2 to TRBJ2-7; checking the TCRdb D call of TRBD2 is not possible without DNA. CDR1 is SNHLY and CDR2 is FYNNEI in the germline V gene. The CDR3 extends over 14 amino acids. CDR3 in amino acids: CASSERGLLYEQYF.

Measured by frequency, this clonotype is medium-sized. The CDR3: CASSAPWTSGSNEQFF. The genes are TRBV9 and TRBJ2-1; no DNA is available, so the TRBD2 call from TCRdb remains unchecked. The CDR3 is 16 amino acids. Germline CDR1 SGDLS, CDR2 YYNGEE.

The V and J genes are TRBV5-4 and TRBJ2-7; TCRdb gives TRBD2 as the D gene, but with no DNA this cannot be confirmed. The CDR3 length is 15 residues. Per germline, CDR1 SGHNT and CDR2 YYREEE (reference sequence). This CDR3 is CASSLDGGASYEQYF.

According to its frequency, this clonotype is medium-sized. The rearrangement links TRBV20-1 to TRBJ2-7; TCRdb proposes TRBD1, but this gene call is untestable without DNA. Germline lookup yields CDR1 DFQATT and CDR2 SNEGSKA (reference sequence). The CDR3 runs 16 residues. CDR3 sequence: CSARDDRGKRVYEQYF.

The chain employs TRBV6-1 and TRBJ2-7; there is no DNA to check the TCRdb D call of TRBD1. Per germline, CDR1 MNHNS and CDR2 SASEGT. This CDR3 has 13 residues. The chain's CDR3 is CASIRTGGYEQYF.

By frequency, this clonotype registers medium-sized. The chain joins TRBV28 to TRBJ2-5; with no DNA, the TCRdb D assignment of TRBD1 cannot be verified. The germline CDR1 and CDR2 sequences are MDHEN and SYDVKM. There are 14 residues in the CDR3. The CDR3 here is CASSFRTGRETQYF.

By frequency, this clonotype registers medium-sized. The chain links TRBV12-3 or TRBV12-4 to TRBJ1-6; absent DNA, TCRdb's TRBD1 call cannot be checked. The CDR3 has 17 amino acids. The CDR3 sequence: CASSLGGTGGRGTPLHF.

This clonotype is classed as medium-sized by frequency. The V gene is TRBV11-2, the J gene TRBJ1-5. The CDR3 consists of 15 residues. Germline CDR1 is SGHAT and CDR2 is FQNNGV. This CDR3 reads CASSLPILFGQPQHF.